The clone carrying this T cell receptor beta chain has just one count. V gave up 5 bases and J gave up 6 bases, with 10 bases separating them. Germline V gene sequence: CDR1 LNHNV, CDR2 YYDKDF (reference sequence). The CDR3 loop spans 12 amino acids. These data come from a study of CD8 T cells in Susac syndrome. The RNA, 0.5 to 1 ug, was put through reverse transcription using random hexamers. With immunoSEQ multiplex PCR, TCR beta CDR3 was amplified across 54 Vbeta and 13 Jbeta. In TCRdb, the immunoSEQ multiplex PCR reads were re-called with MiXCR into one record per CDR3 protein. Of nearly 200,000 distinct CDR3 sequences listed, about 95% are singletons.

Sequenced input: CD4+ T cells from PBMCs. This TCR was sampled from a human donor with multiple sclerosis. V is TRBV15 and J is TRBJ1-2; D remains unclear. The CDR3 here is CATSQDLDGYTF. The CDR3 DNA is TGTGCCACCAGCCAGGACTTAGATGGCTACACCTTC.